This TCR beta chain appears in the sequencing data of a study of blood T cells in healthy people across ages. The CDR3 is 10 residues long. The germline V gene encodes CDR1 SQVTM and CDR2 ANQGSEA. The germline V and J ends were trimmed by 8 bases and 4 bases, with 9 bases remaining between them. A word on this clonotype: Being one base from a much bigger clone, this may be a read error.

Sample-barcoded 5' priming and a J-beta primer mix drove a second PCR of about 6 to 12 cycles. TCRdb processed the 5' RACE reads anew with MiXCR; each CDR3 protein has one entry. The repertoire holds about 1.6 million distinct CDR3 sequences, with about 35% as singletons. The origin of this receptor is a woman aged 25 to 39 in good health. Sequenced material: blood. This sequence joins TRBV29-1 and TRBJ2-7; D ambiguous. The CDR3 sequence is CSPRLYEQYF. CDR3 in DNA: TGCAGCCCCCGTCTATACGAGCAGTACTTC.